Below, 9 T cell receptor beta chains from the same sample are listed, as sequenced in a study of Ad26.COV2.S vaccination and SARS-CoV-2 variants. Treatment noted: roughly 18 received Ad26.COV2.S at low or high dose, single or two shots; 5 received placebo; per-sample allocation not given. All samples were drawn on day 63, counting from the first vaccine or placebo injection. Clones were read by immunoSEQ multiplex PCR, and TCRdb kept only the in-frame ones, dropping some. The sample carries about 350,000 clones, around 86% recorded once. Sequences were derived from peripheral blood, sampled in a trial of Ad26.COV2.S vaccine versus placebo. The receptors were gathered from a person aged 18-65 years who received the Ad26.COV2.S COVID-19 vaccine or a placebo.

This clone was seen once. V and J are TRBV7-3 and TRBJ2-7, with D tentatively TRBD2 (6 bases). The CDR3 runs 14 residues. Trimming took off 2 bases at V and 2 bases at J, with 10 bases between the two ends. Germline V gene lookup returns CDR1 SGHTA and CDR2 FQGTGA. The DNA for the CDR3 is TGTGCCAGCAGCTTATGGGGGGACCCCTACGAGCAGTACTTC. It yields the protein CASSLWGDPYEQYF.

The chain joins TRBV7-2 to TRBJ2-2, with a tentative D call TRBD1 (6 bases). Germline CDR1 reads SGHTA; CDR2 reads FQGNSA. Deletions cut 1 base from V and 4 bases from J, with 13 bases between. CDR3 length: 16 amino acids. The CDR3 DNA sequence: TGTGCCAGCAGCTTAGACGCAGGGGCCTTCACCGGGGAGCTGTTTTTT. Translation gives CASSLDAGAFTGELFF.

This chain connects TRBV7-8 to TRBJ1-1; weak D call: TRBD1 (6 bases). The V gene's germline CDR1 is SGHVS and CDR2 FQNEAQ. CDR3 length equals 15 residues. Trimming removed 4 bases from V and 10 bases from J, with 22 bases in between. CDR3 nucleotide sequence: TGTGCCAGCAGCTCTCACGACAGGATTATCCATGCAGCTTTCTTT. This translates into CASSSHDRIIHAAFF. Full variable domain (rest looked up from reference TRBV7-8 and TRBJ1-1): GAGVSQSPRYKVAKRGQDVALRCDPISGHVSLFWYQQALGQGPEFLTYFQNEAQLDKSGLPSDRFFAERPEGSVSTLKIQRTQQEDSAVYLCASSSHDRIIHAAFFGQGTRLTVV.

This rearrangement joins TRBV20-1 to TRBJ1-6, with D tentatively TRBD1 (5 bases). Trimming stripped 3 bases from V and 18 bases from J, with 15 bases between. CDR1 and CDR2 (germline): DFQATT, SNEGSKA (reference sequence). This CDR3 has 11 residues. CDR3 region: CSASGARDPHF. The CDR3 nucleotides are TGCAGTGCTAGCGGGGCCCGAGATCCCCACTTT.

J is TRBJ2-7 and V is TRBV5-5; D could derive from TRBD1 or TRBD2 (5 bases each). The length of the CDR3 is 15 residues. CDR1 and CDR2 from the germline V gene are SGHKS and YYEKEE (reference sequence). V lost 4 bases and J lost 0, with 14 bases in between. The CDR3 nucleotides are TGTGCCAGCAGCCGCGAGGGGTTGAGCTCCTACGAGCAGTACTTC. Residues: CASSREGLSSYEQYF.

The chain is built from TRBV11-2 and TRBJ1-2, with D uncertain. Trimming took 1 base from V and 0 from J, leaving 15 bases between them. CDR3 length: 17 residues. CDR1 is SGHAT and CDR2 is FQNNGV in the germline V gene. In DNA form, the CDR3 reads TGTGCCAGCAGCTTAGGATACGGGCAGGAAGCTAACTATGGCTACACCTTC. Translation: CASSLGYGQEANYGYTF.

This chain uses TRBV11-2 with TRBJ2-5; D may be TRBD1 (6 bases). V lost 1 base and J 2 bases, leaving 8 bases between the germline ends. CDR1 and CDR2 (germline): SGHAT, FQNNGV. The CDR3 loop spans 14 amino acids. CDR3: CASSLGTVQETQYF. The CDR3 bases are TGTGCCAGCAGCTTAGGGACAGTGCAAGAGACCCAGTACTTC.

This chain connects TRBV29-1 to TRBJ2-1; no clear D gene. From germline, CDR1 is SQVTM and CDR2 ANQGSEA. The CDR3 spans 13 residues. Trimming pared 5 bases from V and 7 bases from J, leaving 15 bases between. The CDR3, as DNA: TGCAGCGTTAAAGTAGTTAAGGTGAATGAGCAGTTCTTC. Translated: CSVKVVKVNEQFF.

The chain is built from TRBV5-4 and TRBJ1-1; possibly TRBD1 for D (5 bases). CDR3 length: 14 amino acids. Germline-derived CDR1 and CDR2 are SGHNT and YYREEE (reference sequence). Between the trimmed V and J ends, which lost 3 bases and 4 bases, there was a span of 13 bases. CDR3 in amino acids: CASSSVRDVTEAFF. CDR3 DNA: TGTGCCAGCAGCTCCGTCAGGGATGTCACTGAAGCTTTCTTT. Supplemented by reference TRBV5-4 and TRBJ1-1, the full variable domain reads ETGVTQSPTHLIKTRGQQVTLRCSSQSGHNTVSWYQQALGQGPQFIFQYYREEENGRGNFPPRFSGLQFPNYSSELNVNALELDDSALYLCASSSVRDVTEAFFGQGTRLTVV.